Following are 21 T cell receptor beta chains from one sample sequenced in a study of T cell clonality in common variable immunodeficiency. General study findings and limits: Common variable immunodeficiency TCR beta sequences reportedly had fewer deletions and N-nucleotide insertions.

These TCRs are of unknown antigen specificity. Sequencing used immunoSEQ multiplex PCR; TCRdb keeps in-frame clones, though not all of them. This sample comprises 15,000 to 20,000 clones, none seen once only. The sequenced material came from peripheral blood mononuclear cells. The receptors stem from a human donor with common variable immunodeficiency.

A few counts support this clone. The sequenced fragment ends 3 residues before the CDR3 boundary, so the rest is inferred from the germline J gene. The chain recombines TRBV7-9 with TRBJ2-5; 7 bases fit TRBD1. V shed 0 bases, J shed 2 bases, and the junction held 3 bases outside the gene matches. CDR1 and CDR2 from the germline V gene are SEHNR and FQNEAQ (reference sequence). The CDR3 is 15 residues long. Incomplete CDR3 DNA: TGTGCCAGCAGCTTAGCCGGGACAGAACAAGAGACC. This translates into CASSLAGTEQET. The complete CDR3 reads CASSLAGTEQETQYF.

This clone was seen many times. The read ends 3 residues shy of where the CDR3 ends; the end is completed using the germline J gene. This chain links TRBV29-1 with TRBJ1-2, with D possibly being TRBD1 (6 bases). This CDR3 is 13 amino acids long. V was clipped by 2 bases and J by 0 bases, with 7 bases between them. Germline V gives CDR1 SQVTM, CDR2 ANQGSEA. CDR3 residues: CSVETGSNYGYTF. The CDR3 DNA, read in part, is TGCAGCGTTGAAACAGGGTCTAACTATGGC.

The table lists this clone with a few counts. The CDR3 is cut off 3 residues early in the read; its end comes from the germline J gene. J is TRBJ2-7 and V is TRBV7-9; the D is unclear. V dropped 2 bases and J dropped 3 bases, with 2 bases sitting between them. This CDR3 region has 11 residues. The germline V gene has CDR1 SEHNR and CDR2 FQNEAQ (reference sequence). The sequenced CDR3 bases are TGTGCCAGCAGCTTATACTACGAG. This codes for CASSLYYE. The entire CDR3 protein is CASSLYYEQYF.

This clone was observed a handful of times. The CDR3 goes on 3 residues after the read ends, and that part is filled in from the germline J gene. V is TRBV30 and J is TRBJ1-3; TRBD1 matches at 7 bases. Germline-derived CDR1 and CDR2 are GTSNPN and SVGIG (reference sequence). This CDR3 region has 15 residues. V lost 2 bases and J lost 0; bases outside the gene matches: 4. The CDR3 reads CAWSTGAASGNTIYF. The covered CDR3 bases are TGTGCCTGGAGTACAGGGGCTGCCTCTGGAAACACC.

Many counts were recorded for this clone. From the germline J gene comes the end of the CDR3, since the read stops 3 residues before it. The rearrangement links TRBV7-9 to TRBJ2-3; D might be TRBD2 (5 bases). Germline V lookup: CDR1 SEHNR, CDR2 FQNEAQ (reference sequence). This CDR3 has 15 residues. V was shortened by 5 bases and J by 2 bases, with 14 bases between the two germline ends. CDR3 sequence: CASSLYGVSTDTQYF. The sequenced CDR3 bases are TGTGCCAGCAGCCTATACGGGGTTTCCACAGATACG.

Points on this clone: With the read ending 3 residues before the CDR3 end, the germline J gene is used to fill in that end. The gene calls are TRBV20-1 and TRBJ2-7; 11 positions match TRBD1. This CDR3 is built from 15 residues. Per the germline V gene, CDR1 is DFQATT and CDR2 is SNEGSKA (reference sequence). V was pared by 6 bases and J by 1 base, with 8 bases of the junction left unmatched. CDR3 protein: CSAVGQGASSYEQYF. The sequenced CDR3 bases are TGCAGTGCGGTTGGACAGGGGGCGTCGTCCTACGAG.

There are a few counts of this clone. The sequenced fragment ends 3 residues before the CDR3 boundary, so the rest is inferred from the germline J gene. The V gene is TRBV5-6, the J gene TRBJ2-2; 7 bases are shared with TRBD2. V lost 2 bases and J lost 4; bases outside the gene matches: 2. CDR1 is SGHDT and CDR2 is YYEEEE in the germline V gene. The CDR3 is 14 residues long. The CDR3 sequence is CASSLAGPTGELFF. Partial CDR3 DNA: TGTGCCAGCAGCTTAGCGGGACCCACCGGGGAG. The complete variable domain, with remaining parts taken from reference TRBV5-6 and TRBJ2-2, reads DAGVTQSPTHLIKTRGQQVTLRCSPKSGHDTVSWYQQALGQGPQFIFQYYEEEERQRGNFPDRFSGHQFPNYSSELNVNALLLGDSALYLCASSLAGPTGELFFGEGSRLTVL.

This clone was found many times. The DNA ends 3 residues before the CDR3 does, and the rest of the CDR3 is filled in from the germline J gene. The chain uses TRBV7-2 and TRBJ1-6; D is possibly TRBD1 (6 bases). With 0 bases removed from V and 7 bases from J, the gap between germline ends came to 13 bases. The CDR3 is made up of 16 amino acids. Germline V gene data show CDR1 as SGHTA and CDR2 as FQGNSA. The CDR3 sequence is CASSLAPQGWNSPLHF. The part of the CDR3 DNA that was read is TGTGCCAGCAGCTTAGCCCCACAGGGATGGAATTCACCC.

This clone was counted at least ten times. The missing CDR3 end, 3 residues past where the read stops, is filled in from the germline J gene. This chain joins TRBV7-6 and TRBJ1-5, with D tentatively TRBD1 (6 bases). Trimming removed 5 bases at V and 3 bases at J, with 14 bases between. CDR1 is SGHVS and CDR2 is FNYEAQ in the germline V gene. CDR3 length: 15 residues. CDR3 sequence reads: CASSQGGENNQPQHF. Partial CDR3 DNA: TGTGCCAGCAGCCAAGGGGGGGAAAACAATCAGCCC.

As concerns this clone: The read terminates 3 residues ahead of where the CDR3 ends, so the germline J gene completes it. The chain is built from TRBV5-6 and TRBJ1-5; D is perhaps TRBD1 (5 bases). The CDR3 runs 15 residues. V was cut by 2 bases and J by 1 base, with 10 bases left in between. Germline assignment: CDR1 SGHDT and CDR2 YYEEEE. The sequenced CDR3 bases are TGTGCCAGCAGCTTTTCAGGGAAGAGCAATCAGCCC. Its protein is CASSFSGKSNQP. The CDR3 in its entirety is CASSFSGKSNQPQHF. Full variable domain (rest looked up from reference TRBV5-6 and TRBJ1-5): DAGVTQSPTHLIKTRGQQVTLRCSPKSGHDTVSWYQQALGQGPQFIFQYYEEEERQRGNFPDRFSGHQFPNYSSELNVNALLLGDSALYLCASSFSGKSNQPQHFGDGTRLSIL.

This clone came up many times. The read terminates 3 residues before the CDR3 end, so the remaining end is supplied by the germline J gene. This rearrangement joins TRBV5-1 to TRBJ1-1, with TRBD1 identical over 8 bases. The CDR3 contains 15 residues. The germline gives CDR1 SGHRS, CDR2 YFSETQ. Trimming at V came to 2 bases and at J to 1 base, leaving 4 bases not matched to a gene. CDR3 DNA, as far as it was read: TGCGCCAGCAGCTTCCAACAGGGGGGGAACACTGAA. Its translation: CASSFQQGGNTE. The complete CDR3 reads CASSFQQGGNTEAFF.

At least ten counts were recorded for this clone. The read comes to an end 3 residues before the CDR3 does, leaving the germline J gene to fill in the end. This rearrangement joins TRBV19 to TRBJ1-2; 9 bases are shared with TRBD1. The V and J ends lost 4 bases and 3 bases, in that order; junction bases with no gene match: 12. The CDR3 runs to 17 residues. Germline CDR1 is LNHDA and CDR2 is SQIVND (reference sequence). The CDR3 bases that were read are TGTGCCAGTAGTACAACTACAGGGGGCGCATATGACTATGGC. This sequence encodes CASSTTTGGAYDYG. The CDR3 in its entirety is CASSTTTGGAYDYGYTF.

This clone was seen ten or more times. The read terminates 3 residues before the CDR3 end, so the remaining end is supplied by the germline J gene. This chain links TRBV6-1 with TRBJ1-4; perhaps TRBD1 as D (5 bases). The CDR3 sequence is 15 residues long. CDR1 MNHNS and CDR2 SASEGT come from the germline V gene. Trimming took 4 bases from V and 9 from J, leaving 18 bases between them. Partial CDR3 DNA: TGTGCCAGCAGTGGAGTAGCGGGGGTATCACAAAAA. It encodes CASSGVAGVSQK. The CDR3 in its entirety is CASSGVAGVSQKLFF.

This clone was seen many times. CDR3: CSGSDRALNEQFF. Incomplete CDR3 DNA: TGCAGCGGGTCGGACAGGGCACTCAATGAG. The rearrangement links TRBV29-1 to TRBJ2-1, with TRBD1 matching over 8 bases. The read halts 3 residues ahead of the CDR3 end, with the missing end drawn from the germline J gene. The ends lost 7 bases at V and 6 bases at J; junction bases unmatched: 8. The germline V gene has CDR1 SQVTM and CDR2 ANQGSEA. The CDR3 is made up of 13 amino acids.

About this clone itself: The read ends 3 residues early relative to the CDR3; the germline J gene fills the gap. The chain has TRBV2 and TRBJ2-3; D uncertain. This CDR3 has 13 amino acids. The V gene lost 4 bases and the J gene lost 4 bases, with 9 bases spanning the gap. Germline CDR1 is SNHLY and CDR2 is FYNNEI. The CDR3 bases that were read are TGTGCCAGCAGTGTATCAGGAGCAGATACG. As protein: CASSVSGADT. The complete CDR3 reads CASSVSGADTQYF.

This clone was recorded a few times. CDR3 bases read: TGTGCCTGGAGTCCGGTGGACACC. As protein: CAWSPVDT. From start to end, the CDR3 is CAWSPVDTIYF. The chain is built from TRBV30 and TRBJ1-3; D remains ambiguous. Read coverage stops 3 residues before the CDR3 terminus; the germline J gene supplies the remainder. Germline loops: CDR1 GTSNPN, CDR2 SVGIG (reference sequence). The ends were cut back, 2 bases at V and 8 bases at J, with 7 bases in the middle. This CDR3 has 11 residues.

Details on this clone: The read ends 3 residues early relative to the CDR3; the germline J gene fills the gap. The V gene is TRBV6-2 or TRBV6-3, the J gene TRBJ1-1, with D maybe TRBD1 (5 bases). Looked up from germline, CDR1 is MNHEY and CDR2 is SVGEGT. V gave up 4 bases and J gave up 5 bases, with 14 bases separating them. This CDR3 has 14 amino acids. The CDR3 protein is CASSLLREGTEAFF. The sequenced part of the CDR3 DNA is TGTGCCAGCAGTTTACTCAGGGAGGGGACTGAA.

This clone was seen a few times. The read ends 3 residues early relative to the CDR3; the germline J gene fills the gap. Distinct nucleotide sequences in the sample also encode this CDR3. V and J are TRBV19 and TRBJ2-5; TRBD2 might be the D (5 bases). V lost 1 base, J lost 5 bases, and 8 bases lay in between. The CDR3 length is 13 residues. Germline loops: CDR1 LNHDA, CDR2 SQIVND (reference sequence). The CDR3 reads CASSIARGETQYF. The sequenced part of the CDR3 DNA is TGTGCCAGTAGTATAGCGAGAGGGGAGACC.

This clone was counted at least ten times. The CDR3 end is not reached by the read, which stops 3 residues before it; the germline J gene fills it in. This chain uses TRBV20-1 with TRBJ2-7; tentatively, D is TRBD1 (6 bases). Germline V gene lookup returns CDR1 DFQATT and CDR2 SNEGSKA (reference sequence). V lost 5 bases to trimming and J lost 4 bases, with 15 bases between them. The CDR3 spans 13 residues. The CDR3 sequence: CSAAQGNAYEQYF. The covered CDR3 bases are TGCAGTGCTGCGCAGGGGAATGCGTACGAG.

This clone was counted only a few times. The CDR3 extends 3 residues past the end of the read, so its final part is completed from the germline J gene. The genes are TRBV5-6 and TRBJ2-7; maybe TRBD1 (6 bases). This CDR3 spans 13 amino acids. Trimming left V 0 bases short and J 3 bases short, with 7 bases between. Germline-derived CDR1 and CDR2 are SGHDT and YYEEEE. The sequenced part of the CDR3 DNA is TGTGCCAGCAGCTTGGAGACAGGCTACGAG. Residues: CASSLETGYE. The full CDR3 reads CASSLETGYEQYF. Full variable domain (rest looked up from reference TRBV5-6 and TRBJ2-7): DAGVTQSPTHLIKTRGQQVTLRCSPKSGHDTVSWYQQALGQGPQFIFQYYEEEERQRGNFPDRFSGHQFPNYSSELNVNALLLGDSALYLCASSLETGYEQYFGPGTRLTVT.

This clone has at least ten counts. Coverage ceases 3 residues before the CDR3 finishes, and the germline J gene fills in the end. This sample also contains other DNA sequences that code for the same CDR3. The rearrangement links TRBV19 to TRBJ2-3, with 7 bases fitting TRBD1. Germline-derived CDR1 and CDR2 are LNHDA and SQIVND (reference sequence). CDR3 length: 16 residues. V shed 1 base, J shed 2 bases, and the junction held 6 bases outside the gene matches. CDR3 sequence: CASSIGVDRDTDTQYF. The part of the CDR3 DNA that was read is TGTGCCAGTAGTATAGGGGTCGACAGGGACACAGATACG. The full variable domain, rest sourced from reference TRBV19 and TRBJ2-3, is DGGITQSPKYLFRKEGQNVTLSCEQNLNHDAMYWYRQDPGQGLRLIYYSQIVNDFQKGDIAEGYSVSREKKESFPLTVTSAQKNPTAFYLCASSIGVDRDTDTQYFGPGTRLTVL.